The entry below describes one T cell receptor beta chain. Authors' data handling: Estimation of nucleated cell counts relied on the amplification of reference gene primers. Sequencing was performed with immunoSEQ multiplex PCR; in TCRdb, only in-frame clones are kept and a portion is missing. Clone size and V and J calls were adopted from that table, with D and trimming inferred from the DNA. The repertoire holds approximately 130,000 clones, with around 80% as singletons. This CDR3 is 11 amino acids long. Per germline, CDR1 MGHRA and CDR2 YSYEKL. Trimming pared 3 bases from V and 5 bases from J, leaving 4 bases between. The data stem from a study of blood T cell repertoires in COVID-19. Study in general: Both acute and convalescent COVID-19 samples were obtained from the United States, Italy and Spain. T cells, B-cell-depleted T cells, or PBMCs supplied cDNA or gDNA.

The specimen sequenced was peripheral blood. The TCR sequence derives from a human donor in a cohort sampled during active COVID-19. The chain uses TRBV4-1 and TRBJ2-5; D is uncertain. The CDR3, as DNA: TGCGCCAGCAGCCAGAGGGAGACCCAGTACTTC. Amino acids: CASSQRETQYF.